These 5 T cell receptor beta chains were sequenced from one sample in a study of T cell responses to AZD1222 COVID-19 vaccine. Repertoires were generated with immunoSEQ multiplex PCR, while TCRdb's copy carries only in-frame clones and drops some. This sample has fewer than 110,000 clones; roughly 90% occur once, and the top ten carry approximately 7%. Sequenced material: peripheral blood, taken on day 0 of AZD1222 vaccination. These receptors were collected from an adult in good health.

The rearrangement uses TRBV11-3 and TRBJ2-3; 13 bases agree with TRBD2. This CDR3 has 16 residues. Germline CDR1 is SGHNT and CDR2 is YENEEA. Trimming took 8 bases from V and 2 from J; bases not matched to a gene: 7. The CDR3: CASARGLAGSTDTQYF. CDR3 bases: TGTGCCAGCGCGAGGGGACTAGCGGGATCCACAGATACGCAGTATTTT.

The chain carries TRBV5-1 and TRBJ2-5, with 7 bases matching TRBD1. The CDR3 contains 16 residues. V shed 3 bases and J 5 bases; nucleotides not matched to a gene: 13. Germline loops: CDR1 SGHRS, CDR2 YFSETQ. The CDR3 nucleotides read TGCGCCAGCAGCTCAAGGGGGCACGGAGGAAGTGAGACCCAGTACTTC. This codes for CASSSRGHGGSETQYF.

The J gene is TRBJ2-3, the V gene TRBV24-1, with 16 bases lining up with TRBD2. Losses at the gene ends were 0 bases for V and 3 bases for J; bases not matched to a gene: 2. The CDR3 covers 18 residues. The germline CDR1 and CDR2 sequences are KGHDR and SFDVKD. The CDR3 DNA reads as TGTGCCACCAGTGATTTGGGGACTAGCGGGAGGGAGACAGATACGCAGTATTTT. It yields the protein CATSDLGTSGRETDTQYF.

The V gene is TRBV15, the J gene TRBJ1-1, with 7 bases aligning to TRBD1. The V gene's germline CDR1 is LNHNV and CDR2 YYDKDF (reference sequence). The CDR3 contains 16 residues. V was pared by 4 bases and J by 7 bases, with 15 bases of the junction left unmatched. The CDR3, as DNA: TGTGCCACCAGCAAACCTCTTACAGGGGCGTTTGGTGAAGCTTTCTTT. Translation gives CATSKPLTGAFGEAFF. The whole variable domain, filled in from reference TRBV15 and TRBJ1-1, reads DAMVIQNPRYQVTQFGKPVTLSCSQTLNHNVMYWYQQKSSQAPKLLFHYYDKDFNNEADTPDNFQSRRPNTSFCFLDIRSPGLGDTAMYLCATSKPLTGAFGEAFFGQGTRLTVV.

This clone has just one count. This sequence joins TRBV27 and TRBJ2-5, with TRBD1 matching over 9 bases. This CDR3 region has 16 residues. With V trimmed by 6 bases and J by 2 bases, 10 bases remained unmatched. The germline gives CDR1 MNHEY, CDR2 SMNVEV (reference sequence). CDR3 loop: CASSLKNRGPQETQYF. In DNA form, the CDR3 reads TGTGCCAGCAGCCTTAAAAACAGGGGGCCTCAAGAGACCCAGTACTTC.